A selection of T cell receptor beta chains follows, all from one sample in a study of cytomegalovirus exposure and HLA in healthy donors. Data came from immunoSEQ multiplex PCR; TCRdb stores just in-frame clones and leaves some out. The sample yields about 73,000 clones, under 80% seen once. Sequenced sample: PBMCs. These TCRs come from a woman aged 50 to 60 in good health and CMV-seropositive. CDR3s include the opening cysteine and the closing phenylalanine or tryptophan. Each record gives: V gene, J gene, D gene, clone size, CDR3 DNA, CDR3 protein. A D gene is named only where the DNA matches it firmly. Size tells how often a clone was seen (once, few, many) or the class of an expanded clone, and some rows leave it out.

V: TRBV18; J: TRBJ1-2; D: -; size: -; DNA: TGTGCCAGCTCGCCAATAAGGGGCCTAGATGGCTACACCTTC; CDR3: CASSPIRGLDGYTF
V: TRBV6-4; J: TRBJ2-5; D: TRBD2; size: -; DNA: TGTGCCAGCAGTGACTCAGGGACTAGCGGACAAGAGACCCAGTACTTC; CDR3: CASSDSGTSGQETQYF
V: TRBV29-1; J: TRBJ2-1; D: TRBD1; size: -; DNA: TGCAGCGGACAGGGCATAGACAATGAGCAGTTCTTC; CDR3: CSGQGIDNEQFF
V: TRBV4-1; J: TRBJ2-7; D: TRBD1; size: once; DNA: TGCGCCAGCAGCCATTTGACAGGGTCTCGTCGCGAGCAGTACTTC; CDR3: CASSHLTGSRREQYF
V: TRBV11-1; J: TRBJ2-3; D: -; size: -; DNA: TGTGCCAGCAGCTACAGGGTAGATACGCAGTATTTT; CDR3: CASSYRVDTQYF
V: TRBV9; J: TRBJ1-6; D: -; size: -; DNA: TGTGCCAGCAGCCCCCATTATAATTCACCCCTCCACTTT; CDR3: CASSPHYNSPLHF
V: TRBV28; J: TRBJ1-1; D: -; size: -; DNA: TGTGCCAGCAGTTTCGGGTACGGGGACACTGAAGCTTTCTTT; CDR3: CASSFGYGDTEAFF
V: TRBV19; J: TRBJ1-5; D: -; size: few; DNA: TGTGCCAGTAGATTTCTGAGGGAAAACCAGCCCCAGCATTTT; CDR3: CASRFLRENQPQHF
V: TRBV2; J: TRBJ1-5; D: TRBD1; size: few; DNA: TGTGCCAGCAGTGAATGGACCCCGGGACAGGGACGGGTTAGCAATCAGCCCCAGCATTTT; CDR3: CASSEWTPGQGRVSNQPQHF
V: TRBV19; J: TRBJ1-3; D: -; size: -; DNA: TGTGCCAGTACGAGAACGCAAAGGGGGACTACTTCTTCTGGAAACACCATATATTTT; CDR3: CASTRTQRGTTSSGNTIYF
V: TRBV5-6; J: TRBJ2-2; D: TRBD2; size: -; DNA: TGTGCCAGCAGTATCGGGGGACTATCTCCGGACACCGGGGAGCTGTTTTTT; CDR3: CASSIGGLSPDTGELFF
V: TRBV7-3; J: TRBJ2-2; D: TRBD2; size: -; DNA: TGTGCCAGCAGCTTCGCACGGACTAGCGGGACCGGGGAGCTGTTTTTT; CDR3: CASSFARTSGTGELFF
V: TRBV6-5; J: TRBJ2-3; D: TRBD1; size: -; DNA: TGTGCCAGCAGTTCCACCGGGACAGGGACAGATACGCAGTATTTT; CDR3: CASSSTGTGTDTQYF
V: TRBV9; J: TRBJ1-3; D: -; size: -; DNA: TGTGCCAGCAGCGTAGATCCAGGCATGTCTGGAAACACCATATATTTT; CDR3: CASSVDPGMSGNTIYF